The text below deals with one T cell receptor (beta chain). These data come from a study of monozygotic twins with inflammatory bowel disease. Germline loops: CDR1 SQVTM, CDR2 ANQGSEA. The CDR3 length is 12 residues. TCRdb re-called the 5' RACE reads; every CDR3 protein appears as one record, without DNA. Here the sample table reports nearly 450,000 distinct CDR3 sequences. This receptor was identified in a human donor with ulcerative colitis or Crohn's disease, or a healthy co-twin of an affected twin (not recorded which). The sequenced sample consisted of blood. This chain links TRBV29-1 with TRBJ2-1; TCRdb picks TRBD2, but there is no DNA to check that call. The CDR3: CSVERLVYEQFF.